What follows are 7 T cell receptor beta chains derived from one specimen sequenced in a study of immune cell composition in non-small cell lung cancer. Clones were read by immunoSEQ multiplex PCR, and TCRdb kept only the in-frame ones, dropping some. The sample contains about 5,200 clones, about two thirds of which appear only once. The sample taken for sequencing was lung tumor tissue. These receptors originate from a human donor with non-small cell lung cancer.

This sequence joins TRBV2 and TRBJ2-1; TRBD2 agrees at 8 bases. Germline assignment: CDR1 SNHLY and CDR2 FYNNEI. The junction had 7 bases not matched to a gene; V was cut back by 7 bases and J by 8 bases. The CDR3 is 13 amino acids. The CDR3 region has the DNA TGTGCCAGCACCGGGACTAGGGGTGATGAGCAGTTCTTC. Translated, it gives CASTGTRGDEQFF.

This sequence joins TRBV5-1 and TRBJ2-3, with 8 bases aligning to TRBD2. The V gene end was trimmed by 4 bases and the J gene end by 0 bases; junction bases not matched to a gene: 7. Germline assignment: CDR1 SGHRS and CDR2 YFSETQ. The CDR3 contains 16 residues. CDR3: CASSAGGSPSTDTQYF. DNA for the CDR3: TGCGCCAGCAGCGCGGGGGGCAGCCCTAGCACAGATACGCAGTATTTT.

CDR3 DNA: TGTGCCTGGAGTGTATTAAGCAGGAGGGAGCAGTTCTTC. Translation: CAWSVLSRREQFF. This chain links TRBV30 with TRBJ2-1, with D possibly being TRBD2 (5 bases). Trimming took 0 bases from V and 10 from J, leaving 13 bases between them. From germline, CDR1 is GTSNPN and CDR2 SVGIG (reference sequence). The CDR3 is made up of 13 amino acids. Complete variable domain (other parts from reference TRBV30 and TRBJ2-1): SQTIHQWPATLVQPVGSPLSLECTVEGTSNPNLYWYRQAAGRGLQLLFYSVGIGQISSEVPQNLSASRPQDRQFILSSKKLLLSDSGFYLCAWSVLSRREQFFGPGTRLTVL.

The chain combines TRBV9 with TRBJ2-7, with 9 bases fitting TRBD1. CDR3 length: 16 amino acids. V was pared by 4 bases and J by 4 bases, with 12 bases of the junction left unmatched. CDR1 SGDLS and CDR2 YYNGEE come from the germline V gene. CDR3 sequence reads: CASSTEDRGTGYEQYF. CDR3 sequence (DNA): TGTGCCAGCAGCACGGAGGACAGGGGAACGGGATACGAGCAGTACTTC.

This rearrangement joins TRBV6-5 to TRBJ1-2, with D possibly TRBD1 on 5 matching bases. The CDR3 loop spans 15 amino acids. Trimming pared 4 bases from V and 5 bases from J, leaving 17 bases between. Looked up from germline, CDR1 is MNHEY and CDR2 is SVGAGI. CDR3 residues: CASSSGGGNFYGYTF. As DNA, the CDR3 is TGTGCCAGCAGTTCTGGCGGGGGGAACTTTTATGGCTACACCTTC.

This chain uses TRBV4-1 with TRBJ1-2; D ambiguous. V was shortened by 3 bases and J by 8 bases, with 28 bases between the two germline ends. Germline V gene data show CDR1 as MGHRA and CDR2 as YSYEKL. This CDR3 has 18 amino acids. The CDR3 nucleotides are TGCGCCAGCAGCCAGGCTGTGGGTGGACGGACTATGAAGAGAGGCTACACCTTC. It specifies CASSQAVGGRTMKRGYTF.

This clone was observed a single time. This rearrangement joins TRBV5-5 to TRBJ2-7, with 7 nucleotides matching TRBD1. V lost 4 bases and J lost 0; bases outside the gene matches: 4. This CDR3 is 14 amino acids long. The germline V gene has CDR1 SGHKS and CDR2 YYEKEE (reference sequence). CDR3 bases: TGTGCCAGCAGCCAGGACAGGAGCTCCTACGAGCAGTACTTC. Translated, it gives CASSQDRSSYEQYF.